This TCR beta chain was captured in a study of blood T cells in healthy people across ages. CDR1 is SGHTA and CDR2 is FQGNSA in the germline V gene. This CDR3 spans 16 amino acids. V lost 3 bases, J lost 2 bases, and 6 bases stayed unmatched. Primed by a sample-barcoded 5' primer and a J-beta primer mix, a second PCR proceeded for 7 to 11 cycles. TCRdb analysed the 5' RACE reads with MiXCR anew, one entry per CDR3 protein. The sample has about a million distinct CDR3 sequences, around 46% seen once; the top ten hold around an eighth. This chain joins TRBV7-2 and TRBJ2-2; 7 bases are a match to TRBD2. The sequenced sample consisted of blood. The receptor was isolated from a man aged 30-40 years in good health. The CDR3 DNA reads as TGTGCCAGCAGCTTCTCCGGGACTATTAACACCGGGGAGCTGTTTTTT. Amino acid sequence: CASSFSGTINTGELFF.